This entry lists 2 T cell receptor beta chains sequenced from one sample in a study of blood T cell repertoires in COVID-19. Here immunoSEQ multiplex PCR was the method, and the copy in TCRdb shows in-frame clones only, minus some. Counted here are some 130,000 clones, under 95% occurring once; the ten biggest clones make up 4% to 5%. The sample consisted of peripheral blood. The receptors were sampled from a man in his 60s with COVID-19, enrolled during active disease.

This chain connects TRBV4-1 to TRBJ2-1, with D possibly being TRBD1 (5 bases). This CDR3 is built from 14 residues. Trimming cost V 5 bases and J 5 bases, with 13 bases left between them. Germline loops: CDR1 MGHRA, CDR2 YSYEKL. The CDR3 DNA reads TGCGCCAGCAGCACCCCCTTACAGGACAATGAGCAGTTCTTC. This encodes CASSTPLQDNEQFF.

This chain joins TRBV12-3 or TRBV12-4 and TRBJ2-1, with D uncertain. This CDR3 comprises 13 residues. V lost 5 bases to trimming and J lost 9 bases, with 14 bases between them. CDR3 sequence reads: CASSLGLQSEQFF. The CDR3 bases are TGTGCCAGCAGTCTCGGGTTGCAATCTGAGCAGTTCTTC.